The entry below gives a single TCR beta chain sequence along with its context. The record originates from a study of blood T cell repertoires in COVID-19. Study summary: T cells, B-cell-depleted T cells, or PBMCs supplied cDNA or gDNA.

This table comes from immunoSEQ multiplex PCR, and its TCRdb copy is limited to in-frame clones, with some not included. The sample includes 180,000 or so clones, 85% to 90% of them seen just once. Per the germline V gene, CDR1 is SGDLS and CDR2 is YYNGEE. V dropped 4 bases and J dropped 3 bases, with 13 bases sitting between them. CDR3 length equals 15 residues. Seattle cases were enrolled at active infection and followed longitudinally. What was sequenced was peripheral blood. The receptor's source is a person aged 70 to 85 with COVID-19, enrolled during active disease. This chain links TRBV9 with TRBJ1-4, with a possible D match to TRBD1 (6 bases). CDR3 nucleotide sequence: TGTGCCAGCAGCCCCTCGGACAGTCCTAATGAAAAACTGTTTTTT. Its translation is CASSPSDSPNEKLFF.